The 17 T cell receptor beta chains below come from one sample, sequenced in a study of blood T cell repertoires in COVID-19 (dated by TCRdb to the early 2020s). Library prep was done by the immunoSEQ multiplex PCR assay. TCRdb limited this immuneACCESS table to in-frame rearrangements with V and J called. A share of clones is missing; checked studies link under half to unresolved V genes, and the rest is unexplained. For this sample there are about 120,000 clones; less than 95% appear just once. 1.5% to 2% of the sample belongs to the ten largest clones. The sample comprised peripheral blood. The receptors shown here come from a human donor with active COVID-19. The donor label of this sample is uncertain.

The chain uses TRBV28 and TRBJ2-1; TRBD2 matches 9 bases. This CDR3 has 17 amino acids. J gave up 0 bases and V 5 bases, and 8 bases lay outside the gene matches. The germline V gene has CDR1 MDHEN and CDR2 SYDVKM. This chain's CDR3 is CASSEAGGSSSYNEQFF. DNA for the CDR3: TGTGCCAGCAGTGAAGCGGGGGGCTCCTCCTCCTACAATGAGCAGTTCTTC.

This clone came up a few times. J is TRBJ1-4 and V is TRBV7-9, with D uncertain. The CDR3 is 14 residues long. CDR1 is SEHNR, CDR2 FQNEAQ, per germline (reference sequence). V was trimmed by 5 bases and J by 0 bases, leaving 7 bases between them. The CDR3 region has the DNA TGTGCCAGCAGCCCGGCGGCAACTAATGAAAAACTGTTTTTT. Translation: CASSPAATNEKLFF.

On this clone itself: The junction departs from the called germline gene at one end, perhaps through a read error. The chain is built from TRBV5-1 and TRBJ2-3; D remains unclear. The CDR3 consists of 9 residues. CDR1 is SGHRS and CDR2 is YFSETQ in the germline V gene. The CDR3 sequence: CASSLARGF. In DNA, the CDR3 is TGCGCCAGCAGCTTGGCCCGAGGTTTT.

J is TRBJ1-5 and V is TRBV30, with D maybe TRBD1 (6 bases). The ends were cut back, 3 bases at V and 4 bases at J, with 16 bases in the middle. The CDR3 is 15 amino acids. CDR1 is GTSNPN, CDR2 SVGIG, per germline (reference sequence). In DNA, the CDR3 is TGTGCCTGGAGCGGGGGGGCAGGGGAAAATCAGCCCCAGCATTTT. Protein sequence: CAWSGGAGENQPQHF.

The chain has TRBV7-2 and TRBJ1-3; no reliable D call. Looked up from germline, CDR1 is SGHTA and CDR2 is FQGNSA. V shed 3 bases and J shed 4 bases, with 10 bases lying between them. CDR3 length: 14 amino acids. The CDR3 reads CASSFEMFGNTIYF. The CDR3 coding sequence is TGTGCCAGCAGCTTCGAGATGTTCGGAAACACCATATATTTT.

The chain links TRBV6-5 to TRBJ1-2, with TRBD1 as a possible D gene (5 bases). From germline, CDR1 is MNHEY and CDR2 SVGAGI. The CDR3 contains 13 residues. The V end lost 6 bases, the J end lost 8 bases, and 16 bases lay between the germline ends. The CDR3 coding sequence is TGTGCCAGCAGGCGCACAGGCGGTCAAGGCTACACCTTC. Translated: CASRRTGGQGYTF.

J is TRBJ1-2 and V is TRBV5-4; maybe TRBD1 (5 bases). The CDR3 loop spans 13 amino acids. Trimming removed 4 bases at V and 4 bases at J, with 11 bases between. The germline gives CDR1 SGHNT, CDR2 YYREEE (reference sequence). CDR3 in amino acids: CASSPWGVYGYTF. The CDR3, as DNA: TGTGCCAGCAGCCCGTGGGGGGTCTATGGCTACACCTTC.

The chain combines TRBV15 with TRBJ2-7, with 10 bases fitting TRBD1. The V and J ends lost 2 bases and 3 bases, in that order; junction bases with no gene match: 4. CDR3 length: 15 amino acids. Germline CDR1 is LNHNV and CDR2 is YYDKDF (reference sequence). Here the CDR3 reads CATSRRRTGGYEQYF. For the CDR3, the DNA is TGTGCCACCAGCAGACGGCGGACAGGGGGCTACGAGCAGTACTTC. Variable domain in full (rest from reference TRBV15 and TRBJ2-7): DAMVIQNPRYQVTQFGKPVTLSCSQTLNHNVMYWYQQKSSQAPKLLFHYYDKDFNNEADTPDNFQSRRPNTSFCFLDIRSPGLGDTAMYLCATSRRRTGGYEQYFGPGTRLTVT.

This clone was seen only once. The gene calls are TRBV5-4 and TRBJ1-3, with D possibly matching TRBD1 (6 bases). V was pared by 2 bases and J by 0 bases, with 15 bases between. The CDR3 sequence is 17 residues long. The germline V gene has CDR1 SGHNT and CDR2 YYREEE (reference sequence). The CDR3 sequence is CASSLRLTGHSGNTIYF. CDR3 coding DNA: TGTGCCAGCAGCTTAAGGTTGACAGGACACTCTGGAAACACCATATATTTT.

The chain carries TRBV23-1 and TRBJ2-7; the D is unclear. TRBV23-1 carries the ORF label, with uncertain function. Deletions cut 1 base from V and 6 bases from J, with 13 bases between. The length of the CDR3 is 14 residues. CDR3 amino acids: CASSQYGHALEQYF. CDR3 nucleotide sequence: TGCGCCAGCAGTCAATATGGCCATGCCCTCGAGCAGTACTTC.

The J gene is TRBJ1-3, the V gene TRBV7-6, with 8 nucleotides matching TRBD1. Per the germline V gene, CDR1 is SGHVS and CDR2 is FNYEAQ. The J segment lost 2 bases and the V segment lost 1 base, leaving 1 base of the junction unmatched. This CDR3 has 15 amino acids. CDR3: CASSLEGQAGNTIYF. CDR3 nucleotides: TGTGCCAGCAGCTTAGAGGGACAGGCTGGAAACACCATATATTTT.

The V and J genes are TRBV28 and TRBJ2-7, with 12 bases identical to TRBD2. The CDR3 runs 14 residues. V was pared by 10 bases and J by 2 bases, with 6 bases of the junction left unmatched. Germline CDR1 and CDR2: MDHEN and SYDVKM. The CDR3 loop reads CAIKTSGGPYEQYF. As DNA, the CDR3 is TGTGCCATCAAGACTAGCGGGGGTCCCTACGAGCAGTACTTC.

This chain uses TRBV6-5 with TRBJ2-1; TRBD2 agrees at 7 bases. The CDR3 runs to 14 residues. Germline V CDR1 and CDR2: MNHEY, SVGAGI. V was clipped by 7 bases and J by 4 bases; unmatched bases: 7. The CDR3 reads CASTALGGYNEQFF. Here the CDR3 DNA reads TGTGCCAGCACTGCCTTGGGGGGGTACAATGAGCAGTTCTTC.

With respect to this clone: The junction shows a germline mismatch at one end, possibly a read error. The rearrangement joins TRBV11-2 to TRBJ1-2; maybe TRBD1 (5 bases). CDR3 length equals 14 residues. CDR1 is SGHAT and CDR2 is FQNNGV in the germline V gene. The CDR3 nucleotides read TGTGCCAGCAGCTTAGAGGGTCGGACACCGATCCATAACTTC. It encodes CASSLEGRTPIHNF. Full variable domain (remainder filled in from reference TRBV11-2 and TRBJ1-2): EAGVAQSPRYKIIEKRQSVAFWCNPISGHATLYWYQQILGQGPKLLIQFQNNGVVDDSQLPKDRFSAERLKGVDSTLKIQPAKLEDSAVYLCASSLEGRTPIHNFGSGTRLTVV.

The V gene is TRBV7-2, the J gene TRBJ1-4, with 7 bases fitting TRBD1. The J segment lost 5 bases and the V segment lost 5 bases, leaving 5 bases of the junction unmatched. The CDR3 runs to 14 residues. Germline V gene sequence: CDR1 SGHTA, CDR2 FQGNSA. The CDR3 here is CASSLAGGNEKLFF. The DNA of the CDR3 is TGTGCCAGCAGCCTTGCAGGGGGGAATGAAAAACTGTTTTTT. Full variable domain (missing parts from reference TRBV7-2 and TRBJ1-4): GAGVSQSPSNKVTEKGKDVELRCDPISGHTALYWYRQSLGQGLEFLIYFQGNSAPDKSGLPSDRFSAERTGGSVSTLTIQRTQQEDSAVYLCASSLAGGNEKLFFGSGTQLSVL.

This clone came up once. The genes are TRBV6-5 and TRBJ1-1; D may be TRBD1 (6 bases). The CDR3 runs to 14 residues. The germline V gene encodes CDR1 MNHEY and CDR2 SVGAGI. V was shortened by 2 bases and J by 5 bases, with 12 bases between the two germline ends. The CDR3 region has the DNA TGTGCCAGCAGTTACCAGGGGATGGTGACTGAAGCTTTCTTT. It encodes CASSYQGMVTEAFF.

The genes are TRBV19 and TRBJ1-1; no clear D gene. Trimming removed 3 bases at V and 4 bases at J, with 3 bases between. The germline gives CDR1 LNHDA, CDR2 SQIVND (reference sequence). The CDR3 has 11 amino acids. The CDR3 DNA reads as TGTGCCAGTAGTATCGGCACTGAAGCTTTCTTT. Protein product: CASSIGTEAFF.